These 29 T cell receptor beta chains share one sample of origin, sequenced in a study of CD4 T cells in relation to SARS-CoV-2 and coronaviruses. Generated by immunoSEQ multiplex PCR, the TCRdb table keeps only in-frame clones and is missing some. The table lists about 59,000 clones, 86% of them singletons. CD4+ T cells from unexposed donors were obtained before the COVID-19 pandemic (2011-2018). The source material was memory CD4+ T cells from PBMCs. These receptors originate from a human donor in good health.

The chain is built from TRBV9 and TRBJ2-7, with 9 bases matching TRBD2. This CDR3 spans 15 amino acids. The J segment lost 2 bases and the V segment lost 2 bases, leaving 5 bases of the junction unmatched. CDR1 and CDR2 (germline): SGDLS, YYNGEE. The CDR3 DNA is TGTGCCAGCAGCGTTGGGCAGCGGGGGGCCTACGAGCAGTACTTC. As protein: CASSVGQRGAYEQYF.

This clone was found once. This chain uses TRBV5-4 with TRBJ2-3, with D unclear. The CDR3 totals 14 residues. The germline V gene has CDR1 SGHNT and CDR2 YYREEE (reference sequence). Trimming took off 0 bases at V and 7 bases at J, with 12 bases between the two ends. The CDR3: CASSLAGTLNTQYF. CDR3 DNA: TGTGCCAGCAGCTTGGCTGGAACACTGAATACGCAGTATTTT.

V usage is TRBV6-5 and J usage is TRBJ2-7, with TRBD2 matching over 8 bases. Germline trimming cut 6 bases from V and 0 bases from J; bases unmatched to any gene: 4. CDR3 size: 14 residues. The germline gives CDR1 MNHEY, CDR2 SVGAGI. CDR3: CASSRAGASYEQYF. The CDR3 DNA is TGTGCCAGCAGCCGAGCGGGAGCCTCCTACGAGCAGTACTTC.

This chain uses TRBV15 with TRBJ2-7; 7 bases map to TRBD2. CDR1 and CDR2 (germline): LNHNV, YYDKDF (reference sequence). Trimming cost V 6 bases and J 4 bases; bases outside gene matches: 15. There are 16 residues in the CDR3. This CDR3 reads CATRASGRELSYEQYF. In DNA form, the CDR3 reads TGTGCCACCAGGGCTAGTGGGAGGGAGCTTTCTTACGAGCAGTACTTC.

This CDR3 is CASLRGGSMNTEAFF. The DNA for the CDR3 is TGTGCCAGCCTCCGGGGCGGGAGCATGAACACTGAAGCTTTCTTT. J is TRBJ1-1 and V is TRBV28; tentatively, D is TRBD1 (5 bases). This CDR3 comprises 15 residues. V was pared by 8 bases and J by 0 bases, with 16 bases between. Germline V gene lookup returns CDR1 MDHEN and CDR2 SYDVKM.

This clone was seen only once. The chain joins TRBV10-1 to TRBJ2-7; D could derive from TRBD1 or TRBD2 (5 bases each). The CDR3 is 14 amino acids. Deletions cut 3 bases from V and 6 bases from J, with 15 bases between. Per the germline V gene, CDR1 is WNHNN and CDR2 is SYGVQD (reference sequence). In nucleotides, the CDR3 is TGCGCCAGCAGTGATGAGGGGCGGGTTGCCGAGCAGTACTTC. The encoded protein is CASSDEGRVAEQYF.

The chain carries TRBV5-1 and TRBJ2-5; D is possibly TRBD1 or TRBD2 (7 bases each). The CDR3 extends over 15 amino acids. Germline-derived CDR1 and CDR2 are SGHRS and YFSETQ. Between the trimmed V and J ends, which lost 0 bases and 2 bases, there was a span of 11 bases. The CDR3 nucleotides are TGCGCCAGCAGCTTGGGGCAGGGGGGGCAAGAGACCCAGTACTTC. It encodes CASSLGQGGQETQYF. The variable domain in full, with the rest retrieved from reference TRBV5-1 and TRBJ2-5, is KAGVTQTPRYLIKTRGQQVTLSCSPISGHRSVSWYQQTPGQGLQFLFEYFSETQRNKGNFPGRFSGRQFSNSRSEMNVSTLELGDSALYLCASSLGQGGQETQYFGPGTRLLVL.

This sequence joins TRBV19 and TRBJ1-5; TRBD1 matches 7 bases. J was trimmed by 5 bases and V by 4 bases; bases with no gene match: 8. The CDR3 has 15 amino acids. Germline CDR1 LNHDA, CDR2 SQIVND (reference sequence). The CDR3 DNA follows: TGTGCCAGTAGTACCCTCGACAGGGCGTATCAGCCCCAGCATTTT. It encodes CASSTLDRAYQPQHF. Drawing the rest from reference TRBV19 and TRBJ1-5, the complete variable domain is DGGITQSPKYLFRKEGQNVTLSCEQNLNHDAMYWYRQDPGQGLRLIYYSQIVNDFQKGDIAEGYSVSREKKESFPLTVTSAQKNPTAFYLCASSTLDRAYQPQHFGDGTRLSIL.

The chain joins TRBV3-1 (or the pseudogene TRBV3-2) to TRBJ1-2, with D unclear. The CDR3 consists of 15 residues. Germline V CDR1 and CDR2: LGHDT, YNNKEL (reference sequence). Trimming stripped 1 base from V and 7 bases from J, with 16 bases between. As DNA, the CDR3 is TGTGCCAGCAGCCAAGGGAGAGCGGCCGGCGGTGGCTACACCTTC. It is translated as CASSQGRAAGGGYTF.

With respect to this clone: The junction shows a germline mismatch at one end, possibly a read error. The chain uses TRBV23-1 and TRBJ2-7; TRBD1 might be the D (6 bases). TRBV23-1 is known as an ORF, though its function is uncertain. The CDR3 covers 15 residues. This CDR3 reads CASTWDGRLGQTLIF. CDR3 coding DNA: TGCGCCAGCACTTGGGACGGTCGACTCGGACAGACATTAATCTTC.

This clone occurred a few times. The rearrangement uses TRBV19 and TRBJ2-7; D is tentatively TRBD1 or TRBD2 (5 bases each). V was cut by 9 bases and J by 2 bases, with 20 bases left in between. Germline V lookup: CDR1 LNHDA, CDR2 SQIVND (reference sequence). The CDR3 totals 15 residues. The CDR3 coding sequence is TGTGCCAGGGGGGTGGGCAGCCCATTTCCCTACGAGCAGTACTTC. This gives the protein CARGVGSPFPYEQYF.

The chain joins TRBV21-1 to TRBJ2-6. TRBV21-1 is given as a pseudogene. The CDR3 spans 19 residues. Written as DNA, the CDR3 is TGTGCCAGCAGCAAATCATCTTCCCGTACCCCGGGCAGTAGGCCCGTCCTGACTTTC. Protein product: CASSKSSSRTPGSRPVLTF.

The rearrangement uses TRBV11-2 and TRBJ1-1, with D possibly being TRBD1 (5 bases). Germline CDR1 is SGHAT and CDR2 is FQNNGV. This CDR3 spans 15 amino acids. V lost 4 bases to trimming and J lost 4 bases, with 16 bases between them. This CDR3 is CASSYGRVESTEAFF. The CDR3 DNA reads TGTGCCAGCAGCTACGGCAGGGTAGAGAGCACTGAAGCTTTCTTT.

This chain joins TRBV18 and TRBJ1-1, with D perhaps TRBD1 (5 bases). This CDR3 contains 13 residues. Looked up from germline, CDR1 is KGHSH and CDR2 is LQKENI. Trimming left V 4 bases short and J 7 bases short, with 13 bases between. The CDR3 reads CASSRVQEDEAFF. The DNA for the CDR3 is TGTGCCAGCTCACGGGTACAGGAAGATGAAGCTTTCTTT.

This sequence joins TRBV3-1 (or the pseudogene TRBV3-2) and TRBJ2-5; TRBD1 aligns across 11 bases. The V segment lost 0 bases and the J segment 7 bases; nucleotides outside the gene matches: 13. Germline CDR1 and CDR2: LGHDT and YNNKEL (reference sequence). The CDR3 is 18 residues long. This CDR3 is CASSQDRGTGGFTGTQYF. The DNA of the CDR3 is TGTGCCAGCAGCCAAGATAGGGGGACAGGGGGGTTCACAGGGACCCAGTACTTC.

The V call is TRBV5-6, the J call TRBJ1-1; no definite D call. Germline V gene lookup returns CDR1 SGHDT and CDR2 YYEEEE. V lost 4 bases to trimming and J lost 0 bases, with 13 bases between them. The CDR3 has 15 amino acids. CDR3 coding DNA: TGTGCCAGCAGCCTTAAGGACGGCTTGAACACTGAAGCTTTCTTT. It translates to CASSLKDGLNTEAFF.

The rearrangement joins TRBV6-5 to TRBJ2-7; 14 bases agree with TRBD2. Germline CDR1 and CDR2: MNHEY and SVGAGI. This CDR3 is built from 15 residues. Losses at the gene ends were 4 bases for V and 6 bases for J; bases not matched to a gene: 5. This CDR3 is CASSSGTSGRGEQYF. The CDR3 DNA sequence: TGTGCCAGCAGTTCCGGGACTAGCGGGAGAGGCGAGCAGTACTTC.

The chain couples TRBV28 to TRBJ1-5; perhaps TRBD1 as D (5 bases). The germline CDR1 and CDR2 sequences are MDHEN and SYDVKM. Trimming removed 7 bases at V and 4 bases at J, with 14 bases between. CDR3 size: 14 residues. The DNA for the CDR3 is TGTGCCAGCACCCCACTGGGGGGAAATCAGCCCCAGCATTTT. This sequence encodes CASTPLGGNQPQHF. The full variable domain, rest sourced from reference TRBV28 and TRBJ1-5, is DVKVTQSSRYLVKRTGEKVFLECVQDMDHENMFWYRQDPGLGLRLIYFSYDVKMKEKGDIPEGYSVSREKKERFSLILESASTNQTSMYLCASTPLGGNQPQHFGDGTRLSIL.

Notes on this clone: Germline is not matched at one junction end, which may reflect a read error. The chain links TRBV2 to TRBJ1-3; D uncertain. Germline CDR1 SNHLY, CDR2 FYNNEI. This CDR3 spans 11 amino acids. Written as DNA, the CDR3 is TGTGCCAGCACTGAACGGAACATCATATATTTT. The encoded protein is CASTERNIIYF.

In its sample, this clone was seen once. The V gene is TRBV5-1, the J gene TRBJ2-1; D not certain. Germline loops: CDR1 SGHRS, CDR2 YFSETQ. This CDR3 has 14 amino acids. The V end lost 1 base, the J end lost 10 bases, and 15 bases lay between the germline ends. CDR3 protein: CASSLQFYSREQFF. As DNA, the CDR3 is TGCGCCAGCAGCTTGCAATTCTATTCGAGGGAGCAGTTCTTC.

The rearrangement uses TRBV2 and TRBJ1-5, with D perhaps matching TRBD1 (5 bases). The CDR3 runs 13 residues. The V gene's germline CDR1 is SNHLY and CDR2 FYNNEI. Trimming removed 10 bases from V and 3 bases from J, with 13 bases in between. CDR3 coding DNA: TGTGCCATCCGGGGGGGGAACAATCAGCCCCAGCATTTT. Its translation: CAIRGGNNQPQHF.

This clone was counted a single time. The V call is TRBV5-1, the J call TRBJ2-1, with 10 bases fitting TRBD2. This CDR3 comprises 15 residues. Unmatched junction bases numbered 6, after V lost 5 bases and J lost 4 bases. Per germline, CDR1 SGHRS and CDR2 YFSETQ. The CDR3: CASRVGSGGYNEQFF. Here the CDR3 DNA reads TGCGCCAGCAGGGTTGGTAGCGGGGGGTACAATGAGCAGTTCTTC.

The CDR3 DNA is TGTGCCAGTACGCCGGAATTGGGAACCGGGGAGCTGTTTTTT. Its protein is CASTPELGTGELFF. This chain uses TRBV19 with TRBJ2-2; D remains unclear. V dropped 7 bases and J dropped 5 bases, with 14 bases sitting between them. The CDR3 is 14 residues long. Germline assignment: CDR1 LNHDA and CDR2 SQIVND (reference sequence).

This chain links TRBV11-2 with TRBJ1-3; 7 positions match TRBD1. Trimming took 6 bases from V and 2 from J; bases not matched to a gene: 16. Germline loops: CDR1 SGHAT, CDR2 FQNNGV. The CDR3 sequence is 18 residues long. Written as DNA, the CDR3 is TGTGCCAGCAGATCTCTCCGCCAGGGGGTACGGGCTGGAAACACCATATATTTT. Amino acid sequence: CASRSLRQGVRAGNTIYF.

The V call is TRBV18, the J call TRBJ2-7, with D perhaps being TRBD1 or TRBD2 (5 bases each). Between the trimmed V and J ends, which lost 8 bases and 3 bases, there was a span of 23 bases. There are 16 residues in the CDR3. Per germline, CDR1 KGHSH and CDR2 LQKENI. The CDR3 reads CASTNLPGPDHYEQYF. Here the CDR3 DNA reads TGTGCCAGCACCAACCTGCCGGGACCCGACCACTACGAGCAGTACTTC.

As DNA, the CDR3 is TGTGCCAGCAGTGAGGGGACTAGCGGGAGCAATGAGCAGTTCTTC. The encoded protein is CASSEGTSGSNEQFF. The chain couples TRBV2 to TRBJ2-1, with 14 bases aligning to TRBD2. From germline, CDR1 is SNHLY and CDR2 FYNNEI. The CDR3 runs to 15 residues. J gave up 6 bases and V 3 bases, and 1 base lay outside the gene matches.

The chain carries TRBV19 and TRBJ2-7; 10 bases fit TRBD1. The CDR3 length is 15 residues. The trim removed 10 bases at V and 5 bases at J, leaving 14 bases unmatched. Germline CDR1 reads LNHDA; CDR2 reads SQIVND (reference sequence). The CDR3 is CATKGDRGHSDEQYF. Written as DNA, the CDR3 is TGTGCCACCAAGGGAGACAGGGGGCATTCGGACGAGCAGTACTTC. Full variable domain (remainder filled in from reference TRBV19 and TRBJ2-7): DGGITQSPKYLFRKEGQNVTLSCEQNLNHDAMYWYRQDPGQGLRLIYYSQIVNDFQKGDIAEGYSVSREKKESFPLTVTSAQKNPTAFYLCATKGDRGHSDEQYFGPGTRLTVT.

The sample holds one count of this clone. The chain joins TRBV28 to TRBJ2-6, with D uncertain. The V gene's germline CDR1 is MDHEN and CDR2 SYDVKM. V was shortened by 2 bases and J by 4 bases, with 9 bases between the two germline ends. The CDR3 has 15 amino acids. CDR3 nucleotide sequence: TGTGCCAGCAGTTTACCGGCAGCCGGGGCCAACGTCCTGACTTTC. It specifies CASSLPAAGANVLTF.

V usage is TRBV7-3 and J usage is TRBJ1-5, with 10 bases lining up with TRBD1. V gave up 2 bases and J gave up 4 bases; unmatched junction bases: 8. Germline V gives CDR1 SGHTA, CDR2 FQGTGA. The CDR3 extends over 17 amino acids. The DNA for the CDR3 is TGTGCCAGCAGCTTATTAAGGGACAGGGGATTTAATCAGCCCCAGCATTTT. It is translated as CASSLLRDRGFNQPQHF.